Reported below is one TCR beta chain. Its antigen remains unidentified. No much larger clone is present one base from it, and per-base qualities are unavailable. Trimming at the junction amounts to 4 bases on V and 0 bases on J, and the germline ends lie 13 bases apart. CDR1 and CDR2 are read off the germline V gene (reference sequence) as SGHNT and YYREEE. The CDR3 measures 15 amino acids from cysteine to phenylalanine. Left in the record is the CDR3 DNA by itself, 45 bases read in frame from the first base. This sample is drawn from a study of blood T cell repertoires in COVID-19 (TCRdb year 2020). About the investigation overall: Samples from collaborators originated in the United States, Italy and Spain and spanned both the acute and convalescent phases of COVID-19. The material from the prospective study consisted of cDNA or gDNA derived from T cells, B-cell-depleted T cells, or PBMCs. The dataset comprised deeply sampled blood TCRbeta repertoires from subjects exposed to, actively infected with, or recovered from COVID-19. The repertoires were released in a freely available public database intended as a resource for research on the immune response to SARS-CoV-2. The samples were drawn from two sources: the first 160 participants of the ongoing ImmuneRACE study, and 1,200 or so subjects contributed by 6 global collaborators. The sample metadata nearly always contained a de-identified subject ID, COVID-19 status, age in years and sex. HLA class I and class II types, where available, came from metadata supplied by the sample provider rather than from assay-based typing.

TCRbeta CDR3 regions were amplified from genomic DNA using the immunoSEQ Assay, a bias-controlled multiplex PCR. Turning to the authors' computational methods: The number of nucleated cells in each sample was estimated from the amplification of reference gene primers within the assay. To quantify the absolute abundance of each unique TCRbeta CDR3 rearrangement, sequence reads were collapsed and filtered. For each sample, productive Simpson clonality was calculated as the square root of Simpson's diversity index over productive rearrangements. What TCRdb holds here is the immuneACCESS table cut down to in-frame rearrangements. Part of the clones is not present; checked against another copy, under half of the missing clones reflect an unresolved V gene, and the others are unexplained. V and J calls and clone size come straight from that table; D and trimming were deduced from the DNA. Within this sample are about 250,000 clones, with about 83% of them counted one time only. About 1.5% of the sample lies in the top ten.

Beyond this particular receptor, the publication reports: The amount of clinical and demographic metadata varied by source and participant and was provided uncurated.

Samples from volunteer blood donors who had recovered from COVID-19 were contributed by a second Seattle source. The collaborating institutions used their own protocols to collect whole blood in K2EDTA tubes. Collaborator samples were shipped for TCRbeta analysis as frozen whole blood, isolated PBMCs, or DNA extracted from either sample type. Sequencing was performed on peripheral blood. The chain joins TRBV5-4 to TRBJ1-1; D gene: possibly TRBD1, on 6 matching bases. The clonotype comes from a woman aged 40 to 50 who had recovered from COVID-19. The sequence in DNA is TGTGCCAGCAGCGTACCGGGACAAATGAACACTGAAGCTTTCTTT. The encoded protein is CASSVPGQMNTEAFF. With all but the CDR3 taken from the reference TRBV5-4 and TRBJ1-1 genes, the full variable domain is: ETGVTQSPTHLIKTRGQQVTLRCSSQSGHNTVSWYQQALGQGPQFIFQYYREEENGRGNFPPRFSGLQFPNYSSELNVNALELDDSALYLCASSVPGQMNTEAFFGQGTRLTVV.